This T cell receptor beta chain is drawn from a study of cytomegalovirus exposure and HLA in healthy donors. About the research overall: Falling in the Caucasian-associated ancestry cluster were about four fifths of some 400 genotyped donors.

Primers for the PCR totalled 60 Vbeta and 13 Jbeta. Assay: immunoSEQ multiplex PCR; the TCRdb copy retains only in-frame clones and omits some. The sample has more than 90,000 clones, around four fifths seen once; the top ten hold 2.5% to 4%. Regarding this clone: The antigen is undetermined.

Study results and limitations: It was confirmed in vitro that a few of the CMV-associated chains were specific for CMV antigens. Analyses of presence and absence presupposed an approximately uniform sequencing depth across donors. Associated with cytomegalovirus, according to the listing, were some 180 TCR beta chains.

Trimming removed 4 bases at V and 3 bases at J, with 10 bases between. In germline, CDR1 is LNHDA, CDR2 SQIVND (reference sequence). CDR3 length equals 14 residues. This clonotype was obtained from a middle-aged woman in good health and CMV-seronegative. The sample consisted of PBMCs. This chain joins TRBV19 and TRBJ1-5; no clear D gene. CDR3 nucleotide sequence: TGTGCCAGTAGTAAGGCACAGTTCAATCAGCCCCAGCATTTT. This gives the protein CASSKAQFNQPQHF.